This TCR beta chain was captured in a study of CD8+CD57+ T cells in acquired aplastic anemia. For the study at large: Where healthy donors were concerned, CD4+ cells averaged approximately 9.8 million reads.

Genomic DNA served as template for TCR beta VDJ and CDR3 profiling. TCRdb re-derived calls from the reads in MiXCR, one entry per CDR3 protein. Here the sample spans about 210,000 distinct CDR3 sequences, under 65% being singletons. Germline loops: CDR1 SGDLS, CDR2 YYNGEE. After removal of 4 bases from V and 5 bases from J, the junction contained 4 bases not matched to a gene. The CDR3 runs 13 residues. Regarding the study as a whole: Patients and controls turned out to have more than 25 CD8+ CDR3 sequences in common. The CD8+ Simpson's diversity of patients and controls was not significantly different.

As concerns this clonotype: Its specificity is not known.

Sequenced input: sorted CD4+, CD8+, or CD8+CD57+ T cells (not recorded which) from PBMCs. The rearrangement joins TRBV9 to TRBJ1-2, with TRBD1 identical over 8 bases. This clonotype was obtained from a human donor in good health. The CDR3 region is CASSTRQGYGYTF. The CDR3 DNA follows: TGTGCCAGCAGCACTCGACAGGGGTATGGCTACACCTTC.